Sequencing of this T cell receptor beta chain was carried out in a study of blood T cells in healthy people across ages. Donor samples were obtained from healthy Caucasian individuals from Russia, aged about 6 to 100. Isolation yielded PBMCs, at least 6.5 million per sample, in every case. This CDR3 is built from 13 residues. Germline V gives CDR1 SGHTA, CDR2 FQGNSA. Trimming shortened V by 7 bases and J by 5 bases, and 14 bases separated the two germline ends. The authors ran a second PCR of roughly 6 to 12 cycles using a sample-barcoded 5' primer and a J-beta primer mix. TCRdb analysed the 5' RACE reads with MiXCR anew, one entry per CDR3 protein. The data hold about a million distinct CDR3 sequences, with about 48% observed a single time. This clonotype was detected once.

The clonotype originates from a man between 25 and 39 years old in good health. Source material: blood. J is TRBJ2-5 and V is TRBV7-2; D remains ambiguous. The CDR3 bases are TGTGCCAGCATCTGGCAATTGGCTGAGACCCAGTACTTC. It is translated as CASIWQLAETQYF.